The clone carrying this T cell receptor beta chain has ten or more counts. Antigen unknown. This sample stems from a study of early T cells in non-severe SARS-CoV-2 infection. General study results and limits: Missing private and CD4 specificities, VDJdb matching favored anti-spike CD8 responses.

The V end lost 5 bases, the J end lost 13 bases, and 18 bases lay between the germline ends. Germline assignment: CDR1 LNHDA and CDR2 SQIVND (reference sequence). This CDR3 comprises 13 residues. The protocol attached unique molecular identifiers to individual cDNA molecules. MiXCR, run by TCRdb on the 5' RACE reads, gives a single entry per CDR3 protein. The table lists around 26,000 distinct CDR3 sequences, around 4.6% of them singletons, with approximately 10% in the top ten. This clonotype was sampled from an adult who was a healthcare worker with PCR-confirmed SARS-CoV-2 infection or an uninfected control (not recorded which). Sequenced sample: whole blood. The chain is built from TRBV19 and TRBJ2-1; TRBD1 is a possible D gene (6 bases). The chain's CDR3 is CASSSSSGTSQFF. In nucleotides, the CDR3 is TGTGCCAGTAGTTCGAGCTCCGGGACATCCCAGTTCTTC.